This entry describes one TCR beta chain. Its specificity is not known. This sample is part of a study of T cell repertoires in cytomegalovirus infection. TCRdb re-analysed the reads in MiXCR, keeping a single row per CDR3 protein. The profile shows fewer than 650,000 distinct CDR3 sequences, roughly 43% of them singletons. The input for sequencing was cultured PBMCs, taken from culture after CMV antigen stimulation. The clonotype was recovered from a human donor in good health (CMV status not recorded). Some clones in this sample may be carry-over from other donors' samples.

The CDR3 loop reads CASSQAGTANTGELFF. CDR3 DNA: TGCGCCAGCAGCCAAGCCGGGACAGCTAACACCGGGGAGCTGTTTTTT. This sequence joins TRBV4-1 and TRBJ2-2, with 7 bases lining up with TRBD1. V was clipped by 1 base and J by 2 bases; unmatched bases: 4. This CDR3 comprises 16 residues. Germline lookup yields CDR1 MGHRA and CDR2 YSYEKL.